The T cell receptor beta chain described here comes from a study of OX40 agonist ivuxolimab in advanced cancers. Across the whole study: Every 2 weeks, patients received ivuxolimab intravenously, dosed at 0.01 to 10 mg/kg. Head and neck, renal cell, melanoma or hepatocellular carcinoma were the cancers that dose-escalation patients had. Mean age 60 years, range roughly 20 to 85; nearly 85% male.

Germline loops: CDR1 SEHNR, CDR2 FQNEAQ (reference sequence). V was cut by 4 bases and J by 4 bases, with 17 bases left in between. The length of the CDR3 is 15 residues. Libraries were prepared by immunoSEQ multiplex PCR; TCRdb keeps only in-frame clonotypes and omits some of them. The sample carries tens of thousands of clones, around four fifths recorded once. V gene TRBV7-9 combines with J gene TRBJ2-7; a possible D gene is TRBD1 (5 bases). The sequence was obtained from an adult with an advanced solid tumor such as melanoma, head and neck, liver or kidney cancer. The sample was CD4+ or CD8+ T cells sorted from blood, taken in a trial of the OX40 agonist ivuxolimab. In nucleotides, the CDR3 is TGTGCCAGCAGCTCCGGACCGCAGGGTTATTACGAGCAGTACTTC. It encodes CASSSGPQGYYEQYF.